Following are 21 T cell receptor beta chains from one sample sequenced in a study of identical twins. TCRdb redid the calling of the 5' RACE reads with MiXCR, one entry per CDR3 protein. This sample has about 290,000 distinct CDR3 sequences, with roughly 10% found just once. Separately, the same data were catalogued under a study of yellow fever vaccine responses in identical twins.

The sequenced sample was CD8+ T cells sorted from blood. These TCRs come from a woman younger than 35 in good health.

The chain carries TRBV20-1 and TRBJ2-3; maybe TRBD2 (5 bases). The CDR3 loop spans 15 amino acids. Trimming cost V 3 bases and J 3 bases, with 16 bases left between them. Germline V lookup: CDR1 DFQATT, CDR2 SNEGSKA (reference sequence). The CDR3 loop reads CSARDRDLLTDTQYF. CDR3 bases: TGCAGTGCTAGGGATCGGGATCTCTTAACAGATACGCAGTATTTT.

This clonotype has a count of ten or more. The chain uses TRBV28 and TRBJ2-3; no reliable D call. V lost 7 bases and J lost 1, with 6 bases in between. Germline CDR1 and CDR2: MDHEN and SYDVKM. The CDR3 spans 12 residues. In DNA, the CDR3 is TGTGCCAGCAAGACTGGCACAGATACGCAGTATTTT. Its translation: CASKTGTDTQYF.

The chain employs TRBV27 and TRBJ2-7, with D tentatively TRBD1 (5 bases). Trimming shortened V by 0 bases and J by 7 bases, and 13 bases separated the two germline ends. Germline V CDR1 and CDR2: MNHEY, SMNVEV (reference sequence). This CDR3 has 14 amino acids. This CDR3 is CASSLSYRGLEQYF. The CDR3 DNA reads TGTGCCAGCAGTTTATCGTATAGGGGCCTGGAGCAGTACTTC.

J is TRBJ2-1 and V is TRBV29-1; 13 bases map to TRBD2. Looked up from germline, CDR1 is SQVTM and CDR2 is ANQGSEA. Trimming cost V 2 bases and J 16 bases; bases outside gene matches: 5. This CDR3 contains 12 residues. This chain's CDR3 is CSVETSGGARFF. CDR3 in DNA: TGCAGCGTTGAAACTAGCGGGGGGGCGAGATTCTTC.

This clonotype was counted only a few times. The chain links TRBV2 to TRBJ2-7; 13 bases line up with TRBD2. CDR3 size: 15 residues. Trimming cost V 4 bases and J 4 bases; bases outside gene matches: 4. Germline V gives CDR1 SNHLY, CDR2 FYNNEI. The CDR3 protein is CASSGTSGSGYEQYF. The DNA of the CDR3 is TGTGCCAGCAGTGGGACTAGCGGGAGTGGATACGAGCAGTACTTC.

This clonotype appeared many times. This CDR3 is CASIITSPSGGASTDTQYF. CDR3 bases: TGTGCCAGCATCATTACTAGCCCCAGCGGGGGGGCTAGCACAGATACGCAGTATTTT. The J gene is TRBJ2-3, the V gene TRBV11-1, with TRBD2 matching over 10 bases. Germline CDR1 and CDR2: SGHAT and FQDESV (reference sequence). J gave up 0 bases and V 7 bases, and 16 bases lay outside the gene matches. The CDR3 consists of 19 residues.

This chain joins TRBV5-5 and TRBJ2-7; TRBD1 matches at 7 bases. V gave up 7 bases and J gave up 0 bases; unmatched junction bases: 7. The CDR3 totals 14 residues. Germline V gene sequence: CDR1 SGHKS, CDR2 YYEKEE (reference sequence). CDR3 residues: CASAQTGSSYEQYF. For the CDR3, the DNA is TGTGCCAGCGCCCAGACAGGGAGCTCCTACGAGCAGTACTTC.

Ten or more counts support this clonotype. The J gene is TRBJ2-7, the V gene TRBV7-2; 10 nucleotides match TRBD1. Looked up from germline, CDR1 is SGHTA and CDR2 is FQGNSA. V dropped 1 base and J dropped 6; count of bases not matched to a gene: 3. The CDR3 is 14 amino acids. CDR3 amino acids: CASSLGQGAFEQYF. The CDR3 nucleotides read TGTGCCAGCAGCTTAGGACAGGGGGCATTCGAGCAGTACTTC.

This clonotype has just a few counts. The chain recombines TRBV4-3 with TRBJ2-1, with 8 positions matching TRBD2. This CDR3 spans 17 amino acids. Germline trimming cut 0 bases from V and 5 bases from J; bases unmatched to any gene: 9. Germline assignment: CDR1 LGHNA and CDR2 YSLEER. The CDR3, as DNA: TGCGCCAGCAGCCAAGATTTGAGGCGGGAGGTCAACAATGAGCAGTTCTTC. The encoded protein is CASSQDLRREVNNEQFF.

Ten or more counts support this clonotype. The chain carries TRBV3-1 and TRBJ2-3; the D is unclear. Germline CDR1 LGHDT, CDR2 YNNKEL (reference sequence). The ends were cut back, 0 bases at V and 6 bases at J, with 7 bases in the middle. The CDR3 has 13 amino acids. This chain's CDR3 is CASSQDPSDTQYF. CDR3 coding DNA: TGTGCCAGCAGCCAAGACCCAAGCGATACGCAGTATTTT.

This clonotype was recorded at least ten times. The V and J genes are TRBV7-9 and TRBJ2-7; D not certain. The CDR3 sequence is 13 residues long. Germline V lookup: CDR1 SEHNR, CDR2 FQNEAQ (reference sequence). The V and J ends lost 5 bases and 2 bases respectively, with 10 bases between them. The CDR3 region has the DNA TGTGCCAGCAGCGCTAGGGATACCTACGAGCAGTACTTC. This encodes CASSARDTYEQYF.

In its sample, this clonotype was seen many times. The chain couples TRBV28 to TRBJ1-1, with D possibly being TRBD1 (6 bases). The CDR3 consists of 14 residues. V lost 7 bases to trimming and J lost 4 bases, with 16 bases between them. Germline loops: CDR1 MDHEN, CDR2 SYDVKM. CDR3 coding DNA: TGTGCCAGCACCCGGAGAGGGGGAGGCACTGAAGCTTTCTTT. Its protein product is CASTRRGGGTEAFF.

This clonotype showed up just a few times. The chain combines TRBV18 with TRBJ2-4; maybe TRBD1 (6 bases). The CDR3 totals 17 residues. CDR1 is KGHSH, CDR2 LQKENI, per germline. The V end lost 4 bases, the J end lost 2 bases, and 18 bases lay between the germline ends. CDR3 sequence (DNA): TGTGCCAGCTCACTACAAGACAGGTGGGCACCCAAAAACATTCAGTACTTC. Translation: CASSLQDRWAPKNIQYF.

The chain carries TRBV6-4 and TRBJ1-5; D perhaps matches TRBD1 (6 bases). CDR1 MRHNA and CDR2 SNTAGT come from the germline V gene. Trimming removed 3 bases from V and 6 bases from J, with 9 bases in between. The CDR3 loop spans 13 amino acids. Here the CDR3 reads CASSDGGGQPQHF. Here the CDR3 DNA reads TGTGCCAGCAGTGATGGGGGCGGTCAGCCCCAGCATTTT.

This clonotype showed up many times. V gene TRBV10-3 combines with J gene TRBJ1-3; D may be TRBD1 (5 bases). The CDR3 is 14 amino acids. Deletions cut 7 bases from V and 2 bases from J, with 12 bases between. Germline V lookup: CDR1 ENHRY, CDR2 SYGVKD. The CDR3: CAINQGSPGNTIYF. CDR3 nucleotides: TGTGCCATCAATCAGGGTTCTCCTGGAAACACCATATATTTT.

The rearrangement links TRBV27 to TRBJ2-3; 7 bases map to TRBD1. The CDR3 runs to 19 residues. Per the germline V gene, CDR1 is MNHEY and CDR2 is SMNVEV (reference sequence). Trimming at V came to 8 bases and at J to 0 bases, leaving 20 bases not matched to a gene. CDR3 amino acids: CASGELDAGQAASTDTQYF. The CDR3, as DNA: TGTGCCAGCGGAGAGTTAGATGCCGGACAGGCTGCTAGCACAGATACGCAGTATTTT.

Notes on this clonotype: With a much larger clone just one base away, this may be a read error. The gene calls are TRBV7-6 and TRBJ2-7; perhaps TRBD2 as D (6 bases). The CDR3 covers 15 residues. From germline, CDR1 is SGHVS and CDR2 FNYEAQ. CDR3 residues: CTSSFTSPPSYEQYF. In DNA, the CDR3 is TGTACCAGCAGCTTTACTAGCCCACCCTCTTACGAGCAGTACTTC.

The genes are TRBV6-5 and TRBJ2-2, with unresolved D. This CDR3 contains 18 residues. CDR1 and CDR2 from the germline V gene are MNHEY and SVGAGI. V dropped 0 bases and J dropped 0 bases, with 14 bases sitting between them. CDR3 sequence reads: CASSYSDSDVTNTGELFF. CDR3 sequence (DNA): TGTGCCAGCAGTTACTCCGATTCCGACGTAACGAACACCGGGGAGCTGTTTTTT.

J is TRBJ2-5 and V is TRBV28; TRBD2 might be the D (5 bases). This CDR3 spans 13 amino acids. CDR1 and CDR2 (germline): MDHEN, SYDVKM. The germline V and J ends were trimmed by 4 bases and 4 bases, with 10 bases remaining between them. CDR3 nucleotides: TGTGCCAGCAGTTCTGGTGCGGGAGAGACCCAGTACTTC. It specifies CASSSGAGETQYF.

This chain joins TRBV5-1 and TRBJ1-2; no definite D call. CDR1 is SGHRS and CDR2 is YFSETQ in the germline V gene. V was clipped by 3 bases and J by 4 bases, with 10 bases between them. The CDR3 extends over 13 amino acids. The CDR3 spells CASSSTTAYGYTF. DNA of the CDR3: TGCGCCAGCAGCTCAACTACTGCCTATGGCTACACCTTC.

In this sample, this clonotype turned up many times. The chain is built from TRBV4-3 and TRBJ2-7; D may be TRBD1 (5 bases). Germline CDR1 reads LGHNA; CDR2 reads YSLEER. This CDR3 has 14 amino acids. Deletions cut 0 bases from V and 3 bases from J, with 9 bases between. The DNA for the CDR3 is TGCGCCAGCAGCCAAGAACGGCAGGGCTACGAGCAGTACTTC. It specifies CASSQERQGYEQYF.